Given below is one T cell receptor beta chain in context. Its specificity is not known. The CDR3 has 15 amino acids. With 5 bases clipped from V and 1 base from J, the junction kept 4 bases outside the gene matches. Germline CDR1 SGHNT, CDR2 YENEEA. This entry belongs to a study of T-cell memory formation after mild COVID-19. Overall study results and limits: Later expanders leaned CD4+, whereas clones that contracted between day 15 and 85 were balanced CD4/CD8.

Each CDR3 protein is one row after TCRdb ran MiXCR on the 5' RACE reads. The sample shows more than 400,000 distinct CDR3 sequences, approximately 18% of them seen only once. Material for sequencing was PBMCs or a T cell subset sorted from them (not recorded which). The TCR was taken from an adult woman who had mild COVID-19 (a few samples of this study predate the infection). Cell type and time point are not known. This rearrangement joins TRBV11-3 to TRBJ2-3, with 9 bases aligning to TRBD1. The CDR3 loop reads CASSRGQGRTDTQYF. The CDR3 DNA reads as TGTGCCAGCAGCCGGGGACAGGGCCGCACAGATACGCAGTATTTT.